This T cell receptor beta chain was sequenced during a study of cytomegalovirus exposure and HLA in healthy donors. Germline values: CDR1 SGHAT, CDR2 FQDESV (reference sequence). This CDR3 region has 13 residues. 60 Vbeta and 13 Jbeta primers were used in PCR. Clones were read by immunoSEQ multiplex PCR, and TCRdb kept only the in-frame ones, dropping some. The data show about 190,000 clones, about four fifths seen once. The sample taken for sequencing was PBMCs. This chain links TRBV11-1 with TRBJ2-5; possibly TRBD1 for D (6 bases). The J call may be wrong; the DNA end is better matched by TRBJ2-7. The sequence derives from a woman in her twenties or thirties in good health and CMV-seropositive. CDR3 DNA sequence: TGTGCCAGCAGCCTAATACAGGGAGACGAGCAGTACTTC. It codes for CASSLIQGDEQYF.